This T cell receptor (beta chain) was observed in a study of identical twins. This clonotype was observed a few times. A universal primer binding site was introduced by template switching. The final cDNA contained unique molecular identifiers. Each CDR3 protein is one row after TCRdb ran MiXCR on the 5' RACE reads. The top ten clones hold about 0.4% of a sample with around 550,000 distinct CDR3 sequences, nearly 15% of them seen once. The CDR3 extends over 15 amino acids. Trimming removed 2 bases from V and 6 bases from J; junction bases left unmatched: 1. Germline CDR1 MNHEY, CDR2 SVGAGI. This same sample was also taken into another study, of yellow fever vaccine responses in identical twins.

The V gene is TRBV6-5, the J gene TRBJ1-4, with 12 bases lining up with TRBD1. Sequencing used CD4+ T cells sorted from blood. This clonotype originated in a woman younger than 35 in good health. In DNA, the CDR3 is TGTGCCAGCAGTTACGGGACAGGGGGCCATGAAAAACTGTTTTTT. Protein product: CASSYGTGGHEKLFF.